A single sample gave rise to the 21 T cell receptor beta chains below, sequenced in a study of T cell responses to AZD1222 COVID-19 vaccine. The protocol was immunoSEQ multiplex PCR, while the TCRdb copy is restricted to in-frame clones and leaves out a portion. The sample lists approximately 180,000 clones, 90% occurring once. The starting material was peripheral blood, obtained on day 0 of AZD1222 vaccination. These receptors all stem from an adult in good health.

The gene calls are TRBV5-5 and TRBJ1-4; maybe TRBD1 (6 bases). There are 16 residues in the CDR3. Trimming stripped 2 bases from V and 2 bases from J, with 13 bases between. CDR1 is SGHKS and CDR2 is YYEKEE in the germline V gene (reference sequence). Here the CDR3 DNA reads TGTGCCAGCAGCTTCCTAACAGGGAGGACTAATGAAAAACTGTTTTTT. Translation: CASSFLTGRTNEKLFF.

The chain joins TRBV9 to TRBJ2-7, with 7 positions matching TRBD2. The V gene end was trimmed by 0 bases and the J gene end by 4 bases; junction bases not matched to a gene: 22. Germline-derived CDR1 and CDR2 are SGDLS and YYNGEE. The CDR3 runs 20 residues. The CDR3 sequence is CASSVVRQGIRRDYFYEQYF. CDR3 DNA: TGTGCCAGCAGCGTAGTTAGGCAGGGCATACGCCGGGACTACTTTTACGAGCAGTACTTC.

The J gene is TRBJ2-7, the V gene TRBV5-4; D unresolved. The V and J ends lost 4 bases and 0 bases respectively, with 11 bases between them. Germline CDR1 reads SGHNT; CDR2 reads YYREEE (reference sequence). This CDR3 comprises 14 residues. The CDR3 DNA reads as TGTGCCAGCAGCCAATATCGCGACTCCTACGAGCAGTACTTC. This encodes CASSQYRDSYEQYF.

V gene TRBV5-1 combines with J gene TRBJ2-5, with 8 bases matching TRBD1. Germline CDR1 reads SGHRS; CDR2 reads YFSETQ. V dropped 4 bases and J dropped 5; count of bases not matched to a gene: 10. This CDR3 region has 15 residues. The CDR3 sequence is CASSPNQGAWETQYF. CDR3 nucleotide sequence: TGCGCCAGCAGCCCTAATCAGGGGGCTTGGGAGACCCAGTACTTC.

The rearrangement uses TRBV7-9 and TRBJ1-1; D is unresolved. CDR1 and CDR2 (germline): SEHNR, FQNEAQ (reference sequence). The CDR3 totals 16 residues. Trimming left V 2 bases short and J 3 bases short, with 16 bases between. The CDR3 DNA is TGTGCCAGCAGCTTACTGCTCCCATACGGGGACACTGAAGCTTTCTTT. Its protein is CASSLLLPYGDTEAFF.

The gene calls are TRBV6-5 and TRBJ1-3; possibly TRBD1 for D (5 bases). The CDR3 extends over 15 amino acids. Germline CDR1 and CDR2: MNHEY and SVGAGI. Trimming stripped 8 bases from V and 0 bases from J, with 14 bases between. This CDR3 reads CASWTGTLSGNTIYF. The CDR3 nucleotides are TGTGCCAGCTGGACCGGGACCCTCTCTGGAAACACCATATATTTT.

The rearrangement joins TRBV4-1 to TRBJ1-5, with D maybe TRBD1 (5 bases). Germline values: CDR1 MGHRA, CDR2 YSYEKL. This CDR3 has 17 amino acids. V was pared by 1 base and J by 0 bases, with 13 bases between. The CDR3 loop reads CASSQVGRGSSNQPQHF. CDR3 bases: TGCGCCAGCAGCCAAGTGGGTCGGGGGAGTAGCAATCAGCCCCAGCATTTT.

The V and J genes are TRBV19 and TRBJ1-4, with D perhaps TRBD1 (5 bases). Germline CDR1 and CDR2: LNHDA and SQIVND (reference sequence). The CDR3 extends over 15 amino acids. Trimming took off 1 base at V and 0 bases at J, with 6 bases between the two ends. The CDR3 DNA sequence: TGTGCCAGTAGTATAGGGGGGACAACTAATGAAAAACTGTTTTTT. Protein sequence: CASSIGGTTNEKLFF.

The J gene is TRBJ1-2, the V gene TRBV5-8; no firm D call. The CDR3 consists of 13 residues. V was cut by 2 bases and J by 0 bases, with 5 bases left in between. Germline CDR1 is SGHTS and CDR2 is YDEGEE. The CDR3 nucleotides are TGTGCCAGCAGCTTCGGTACTAACTATGGCTACACCTTC. Amino acids: CASSFGTNYGYTF.

This sequence joins TRBV29-1 and TRBJ1-2; perhaps TRBD1 as D (5 bases). V was trimmed by 0 bases and J by 5 bases, leaving 10 bases between them. CDR1 is SQVTM, CDR2 ANQGSEA, per germline. The CDR3 totals 13 residues. CDR3 residues: CSVEDRDPYGYTF. In nucleotides, the CDR3 is TGCAGCGTTGAAGATCGGGACCCATATGGCTACACCTTC.

The chain carries TRBV6-5 and TRBJ1-1; D possibly corresponds to TRBD1 (5 bases). This CDR3 contains 13 residues. The V gene lost 8 bases and the J gene lost 7 bases, with 17 bases spanning the gap. Germline V gives CDR1 MNHEY, CDR2 SVGAGI. DNA of the CDR3: TGTGCCAGCCGCACAGGTCAAAGGGGTGAAGCTTTCTTT. Protein: CASRTGQRGEAFF.

This chain connects TRBV12-3 or TRBV12-4 to TRBJ2-5; D call uncertain. CDR3 length equals 11 residues. Trimming stripped 6 bases from V and 2 bases from J, with 4 bases between. CDR3 protein: CASSEQETQYF. CDR3 in DNA: TGTGCCAGCAGCGAACAAGAGACCCAGTACTTC.

This chain joins TRBV3-1 (or the pseudogene TRBV3-2) and TRBJ2-2, with 14 nucleotides matching TRBD2. This CDR3 has 18 residues. Germline V CDR1 and CDR2: LGHDT, YNNKEL (reference sequence). Trimming cost V 4 bases and J 2 bases; bases outside gene matches: 6. The CDR3, as DNA: TGTGCCAGCAGCCTTCGACTAGCGGGGGGGCTAAACACCGGGGAGCTGTTTTTT. It translates to CASSLRLAGGLNTGELFF.

The genes are TRBV9 and TRBJ1-2; perhaps TRBD1 as D (5 bases). The CDR3 sequence is 12 residues long. CDR1 and CDR2 from the germline V gene are SGDLS and YYNGEE. The V end lost 0 bases, the J end lost 7 bases, and 7 bases lay between the germline ends. The CDR3 is CASSVAGLGYTF. CDR3 nucleotide sequence: TGTGCCAGCAGCGTAGCAGGGCTTGGCTACACCTTC.

This clone has more than one count but fewer than ten. The CDR3 loop reads CASSQRGGQEAFF. For the CDR3, the DNA is TGCGCCAGCAGCCAAAGAGGGGGCCAGGAAGCTTTCTTT. This sequence joins TRBV4-3 and TRBJ1-1, with 7 nucleotides matching TRBD1. The CDR3 is 13 residues long. V dropped 2 bases and J dropped 8; count of bases not matched to a gene: 5. CDR1 is LGHNA and CDR2 is YSLEER in the germline V gene.

The chain links TRBV6-5 to TRBJ1-6, with a tentative D call TRBD1 (6 bases). The V gene's germline CDR1 is MNHEY and CDR2 SVGAGI. Trimming took 5 bases from V and 14 from J, leaving 22 bases between them. The CDR3 is 15 residues long. CDR3 in amino acids: CASSRGGQGRSALHF. CDR3 coding DNA: TGTGCCAGCAGTAGGGGTGGGCAGGGGCGTTCGGCCCTCCACTTT.

The chain carries TRBV7-2 and TRBJ2-5, with 11 positions matching TRBD2. The CDR3 length is 21 residues. The germline gives CDR1 SGHTA, CDR2 FQGNSA. J gave up 7 bases and V 0 bases, and 22 bases lay outside the gene matches. The CDR3 reads CASSLAADLGLAGGTQGTQYF. As DNA, the CDR3 is TGTGCCAGCAGCTTAGCGGCCGACTTGGGCCTAGCGGGGGGTACCCAGGGGACCCAGTACTTC. Full variable domain (remainder filled in from reference TRBV7-2 and TRBJ2-5): GAGVSQSPSNKVTEKGKDVELRCDPISGHTALYWYRQSLGQGLEFLIYFQGNSAPDKSGLPSDRFSAERTGGSVSTLTIQRTQQEDSAVYLCASSLAADLGLAGGTQGTQYFGPGTRLLVL.

The chain combines TRBV7-3 with TRBJ2-2; either TRBD1 or TRBD2 may supply D (6 bases each). Per the germline V gene, CDR1 is SGHTA and CDR2 is FQGTGA. The CDR3 contains 14 residues. Trimming left V 2 bases short and J 7 bases short, with 11 bases between. The CDR3 DNA sequence: TGTGCCAGCAGCTTAGCCGGGGGCTACGGGGAGCTGTTTTTT. Protein: CASSLAGGYGELFF.

The rearrangement links TRBV6-5 to TRBJ1-2; 7 bases map to TRBD1. The CDR3 totals 15 residues. V gave up 6 bases and J gave up 4 bases; unmatched junction bases: 11. The V gene's germline CDR1 is MNHEY and CDR2 SVGAGI. The CDR3 protein is CASRDPRQGGYGYTF. CDR3 DNA sequence: TGTGCCAGCAGAGATCCCAGACAGGGCGGCTATGGCTACACCTTC.

This chain uses TRBV4-3 with TRBJ2-3, with D maybe TRBD2 (7 bases). The CDR3 runs 14 residues. V was trimmed by 5 bases and J by 3 bases, leaving 12 bases between them. Germline CDR1 is LGHNA and CDR2 is YSLEER. CDR3 DNA sequence: TGCGCCAGCAGCAACGAGGGGGGGACAGATACGCAGTATTTT. It codes for CASSNEGGTDTQYF.

This clone was observed a single time. This CDR3 reads CASSGPDGYTF. DNA for the CDR3: TGTGCCAGCTCAGGGCCGGATGGCTACACCTTC. This chain links TRBV9 with TRBJ1-2; TRBD1 is a possible D gene (5 bases). Looked up from germline, CDR1 is SGDLS and CDR2 is YYNGEE. V lost 7 bases and J lost 6, with 10 bases in between. CDR3 length: 11 amino acids.